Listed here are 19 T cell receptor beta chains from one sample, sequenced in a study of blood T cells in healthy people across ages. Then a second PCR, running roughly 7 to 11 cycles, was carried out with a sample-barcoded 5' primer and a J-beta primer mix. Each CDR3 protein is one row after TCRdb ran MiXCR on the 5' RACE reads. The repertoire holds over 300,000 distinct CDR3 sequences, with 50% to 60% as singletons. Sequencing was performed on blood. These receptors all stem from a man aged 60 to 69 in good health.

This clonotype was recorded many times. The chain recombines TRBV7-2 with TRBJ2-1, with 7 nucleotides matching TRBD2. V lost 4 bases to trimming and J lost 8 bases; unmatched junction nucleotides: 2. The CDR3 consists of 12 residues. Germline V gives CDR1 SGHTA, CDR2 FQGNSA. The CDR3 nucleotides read TGTGCCAGCAGCTACCGGGGGGATGAGCAGTTCTTC. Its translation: CASSYRGDEQFF. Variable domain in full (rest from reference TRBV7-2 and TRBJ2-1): GAGVSQSPSNKVTEKGKDVELRCDPISGHTALYWYRQSLGQGLEFLIYFQGNSAPDKSGLPSDRFSAERTGGSVSTLTIQRTQQEDSAVYLCASSYRGDEQFFGPGTRLTVL.

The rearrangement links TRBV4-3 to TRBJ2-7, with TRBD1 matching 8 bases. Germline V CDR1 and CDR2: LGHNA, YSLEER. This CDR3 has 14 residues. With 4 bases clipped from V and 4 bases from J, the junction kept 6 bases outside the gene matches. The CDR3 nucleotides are TGCGCCAGCAGCCTTGGACAGGGAAGGTACGAGCAGTACTTC. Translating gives CASSLGQGRYEQYF.

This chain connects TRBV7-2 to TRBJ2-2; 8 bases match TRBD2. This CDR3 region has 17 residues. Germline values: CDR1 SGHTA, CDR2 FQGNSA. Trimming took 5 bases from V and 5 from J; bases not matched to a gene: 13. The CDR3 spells CASSEPRGGAGTGELFF. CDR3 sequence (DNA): TGTGCCAGCAGCGAACCCCGGGGGGGCGCGGGTACCGGGGAGCTGTTTTTT.

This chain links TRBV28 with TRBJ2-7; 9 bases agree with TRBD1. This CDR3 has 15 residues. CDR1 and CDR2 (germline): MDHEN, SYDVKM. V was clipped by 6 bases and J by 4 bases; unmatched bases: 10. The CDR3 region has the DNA TGTGCCAGCAGGGGGTCCGGGACAGGGCAATACGAGCAGTACTTC. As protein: CASRGSGTGQYEQYF.

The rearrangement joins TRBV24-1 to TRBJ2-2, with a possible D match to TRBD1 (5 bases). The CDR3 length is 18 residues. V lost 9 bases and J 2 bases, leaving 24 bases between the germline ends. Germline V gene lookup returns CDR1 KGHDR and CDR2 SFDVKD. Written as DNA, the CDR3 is TGTGCCACCGCCCGCGAACAGAGCTGGGGCTCTAACACCGGGGAGCTGTTTTTT. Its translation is CATAREQSWGSNTGELFF.

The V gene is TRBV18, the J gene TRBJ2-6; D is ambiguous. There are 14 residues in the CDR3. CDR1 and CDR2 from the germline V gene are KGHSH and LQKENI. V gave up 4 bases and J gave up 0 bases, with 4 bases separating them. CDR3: CASSQISGANVLTF. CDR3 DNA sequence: TGTGCCAGCTCACAGATCTCTGGGGCCAACGTCCTGACTTTC.

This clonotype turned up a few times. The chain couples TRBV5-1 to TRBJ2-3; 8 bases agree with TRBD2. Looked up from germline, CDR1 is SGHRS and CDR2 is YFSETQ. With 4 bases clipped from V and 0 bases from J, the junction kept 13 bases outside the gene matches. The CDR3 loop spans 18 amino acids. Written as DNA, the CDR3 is TGCGCCAGCAGCCCTTTAGCGGGGTCCCGAAGTAGCACAGATACGCAGTATTTT. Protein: CASSPLAGSRSSTDTQYF.

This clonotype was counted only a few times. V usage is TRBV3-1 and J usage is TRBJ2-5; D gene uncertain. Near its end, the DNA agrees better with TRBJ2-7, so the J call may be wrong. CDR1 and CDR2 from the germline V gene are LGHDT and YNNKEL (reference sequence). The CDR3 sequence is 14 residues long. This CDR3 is CASSQDVYSYEQYF. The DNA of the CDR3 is TGTGCCAGCAGCCAAGATGTCTACTCCTACGAGCAGTACTTC.

The CDR3 here is CSARLEGGGETQYF. The CDR3 DNA sequence: TGCAGTGCTAGACTAGAAGGGGGCGGGGAGACCCAGTACTTC. The V gene is TRBV20-1, the J gene TRBJ2-5, with TRBD1 matching 7 bases. Germline V lookup: CDR1 DFQATT, CDR2 SNEGSKA (reference sequence). The CDR3 has 14 amino acids. Trimming at V came to 2 bases and at J to 5 bases, leaving 8 bases not matched to a gene.

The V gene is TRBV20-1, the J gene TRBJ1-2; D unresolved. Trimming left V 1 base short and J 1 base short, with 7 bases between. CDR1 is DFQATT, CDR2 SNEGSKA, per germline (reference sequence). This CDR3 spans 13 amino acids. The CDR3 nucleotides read TGCAGTGCTAGAGCGGAGGTTAACTATGGCTACACCTTC. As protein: CSARAEVNYGYTF.

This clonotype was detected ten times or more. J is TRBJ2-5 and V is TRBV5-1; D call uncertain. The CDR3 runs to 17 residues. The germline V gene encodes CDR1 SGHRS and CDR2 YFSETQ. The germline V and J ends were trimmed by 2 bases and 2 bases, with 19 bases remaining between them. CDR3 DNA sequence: TGCGCCAGCAGCTTTACCCGCCGGGTTAGCTCGCAAGAGACCCAGTACTTC. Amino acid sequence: CASSFTRRVSSQETQYF.

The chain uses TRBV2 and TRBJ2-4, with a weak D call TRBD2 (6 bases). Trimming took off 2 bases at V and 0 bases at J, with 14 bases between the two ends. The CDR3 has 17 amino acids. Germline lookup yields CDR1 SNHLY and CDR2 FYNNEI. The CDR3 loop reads CASSEMSGGLAKNIQYF. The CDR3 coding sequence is TGTGCCAGCAGTGAAATGAGTGGGGGACTAGCCAAAAACATTCAGTACTTC.

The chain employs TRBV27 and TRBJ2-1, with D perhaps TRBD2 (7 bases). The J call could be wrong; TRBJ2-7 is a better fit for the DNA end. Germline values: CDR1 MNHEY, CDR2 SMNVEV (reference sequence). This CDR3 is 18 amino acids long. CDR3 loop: CASSLRGIAGAAYNEQYF. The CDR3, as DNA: TGTGCCAGCAGTTTAAGGGGGATAGCGGGTGCCGCCTACAATGAGCAGTACTTC.

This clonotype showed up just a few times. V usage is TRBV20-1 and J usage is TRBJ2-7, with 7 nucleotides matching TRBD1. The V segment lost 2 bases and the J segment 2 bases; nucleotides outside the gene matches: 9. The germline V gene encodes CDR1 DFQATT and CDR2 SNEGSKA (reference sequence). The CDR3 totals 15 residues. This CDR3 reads CSARKPGQSAYEQYF. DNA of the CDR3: TGCAGTGCTAGAAAACCGGGACAGTCCGCCTACGAGCAGTACTTC.

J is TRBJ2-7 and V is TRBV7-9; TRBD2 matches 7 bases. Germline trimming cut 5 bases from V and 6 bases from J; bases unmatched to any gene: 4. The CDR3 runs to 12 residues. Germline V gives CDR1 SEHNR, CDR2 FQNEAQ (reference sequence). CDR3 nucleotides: TGTGCCAGCAGCCGGGAGGTTTTCGAGCAGTACTTC. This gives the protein CASSREVFEQYF.

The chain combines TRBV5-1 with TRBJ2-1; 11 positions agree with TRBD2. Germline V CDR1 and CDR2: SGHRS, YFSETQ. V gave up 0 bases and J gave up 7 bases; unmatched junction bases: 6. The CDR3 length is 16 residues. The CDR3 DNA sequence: TGCGCCAGCAGCTTGGTAGGGACTAGCGGAGGGAATGAGCAGTTCTTC. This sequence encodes CASSLVGTSGGNEQFF.

The CDR3 nucleotides are TGTGCCAGCAGTAGGGGACTAGCGGGAAGTTGGGAGACCCAGTACTTC. Its protein is CASSRGLAGSWETQYF. The V gene is TRBV28, the J gene TRBJ2-4; 13 bases are a match to TRBD2. The DNA end is a closer match to TRBJ2-5, so the J assignment may be wrong. This CDR3 spans 16 amino acids. The germline V gene encodes CDR1 MDHEN and CDR2 SYDVKM.

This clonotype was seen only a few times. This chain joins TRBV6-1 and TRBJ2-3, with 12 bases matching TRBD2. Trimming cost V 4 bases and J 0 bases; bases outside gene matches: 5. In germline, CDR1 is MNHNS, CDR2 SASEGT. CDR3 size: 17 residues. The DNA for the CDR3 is TGTGCCAGCAGTGGACTAGCGGGAGTTACGAGCACAGATACGCAGTATTTT. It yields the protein CASSGLAGVTSTDTQYF.

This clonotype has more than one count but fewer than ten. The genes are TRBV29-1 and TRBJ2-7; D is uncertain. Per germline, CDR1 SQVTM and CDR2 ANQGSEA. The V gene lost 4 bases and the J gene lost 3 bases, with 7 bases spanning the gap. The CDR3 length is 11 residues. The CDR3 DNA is TGCAGCGTTGGGGTCCGCTACGAGCAGTACTTC. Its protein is CSVGVRYEQYF.